This TCR beta chain was sequenced in a study of blood T cell repertoires in COVID-19. The table came from immunoSEQ multiplex PCR; TCRdb's copy has only in-frame clones and leaves some out. The profile shows approximately 150,000 clones, under 90% of them singletons. The CDR3 covers 15 residues. V gave up 0 bases and J gave up 6 bases, with 14 bases separating them. Germline CDR1 reads SGHTA; CDR2 reads FQGNSA. The sequencing input was peripheral blood. This TCR was sampled from a woman of 80 years or more with acute or convalescent COVID-19. J is TRBJ1-2 and V is TRBV7-2; the D gene is possibly TRBD1 (6 bases). CDR3 DNA sequence: TGTGCCAGCAGCTTAGCGCCAGGGGCGTTCGATGGCTACACCTTC. Translated: CASSLAPGAFDGYTF.